This TCR beta chain was documented in a study of cytomegalovirus exposure and HLA in healthy donors. Overall study findings and caveats: Sequence variants that were highly shared formed a cluster that was likely a sequencing artifact. In a later analysis, about 17,000 TCR beta sequences were associated with HLA alleles at 0.05 false discovery rate.

Notes on this clone: No antigen is known for it.

Germline V gives CDR1 SNHLY, CDR2 FYNNEI. The germline V and J ends were trimmed by 5 bases and 9 bases, with 11 bases remaining between them. The CDR3 is made up of 12 amino acids. The PCR contained 60 Vbeta and 13 Jbeta primers. Measured with immunoSEQ multiplex PCR; TCRdb has only the in-frame clones, and not every one. The data hold roughly 240,000 clones, with just under 80% observed a single time. The chain uses TRBV2 and TRBJ2-1, with D perhaps TRBD1 (5 bases). The clonotype originates from a boy under 18 in good health and CMV-seronegative. Sequencing used PBMCs. For the CDR3, the DNA is TGTGCCAGCAGTCAGACAGACGTTGAGCAGTTCTTC. Its translation is CASSQTDVEQFF.